The 20 T cell receptor beta chains given below trace back to one sample, sequenced in a study of cytomegalovirus exposure and HLA in healthy donors. Primers included in the PCR were 60 Vbeta and 13 Jbeta primers. Some clones are missing from TCRdb's copy, which holds only in-frame ones; the method was immunoSEQ multiplex PCR. This sample has about 82,000 clones, with 63% found just once. Material: PBMCs. Source of these receptors: a woman between 40 and 50 years old in good health and CMV-seropositive.

This rearrangement joins TRBV9 to TRBJ1-5; TRBD1 might be the D (6 bases). This CDR3 region has 13 residues. Deletions cut 7 bases from V and 9 bases from J, with 17 bases between. The germline CDR1 and CDR2 sequences are SGDLS and YYNGEE. As DNA, the CDR3 is TGTGCCAGCTCAAGGGGGTTCCCTGGGCCCCAGCATTTT. Residues: CASSRGFPGPQHF.

The chain has TRBV6-6 and TRBJ2-3; D ambiguous. CDR1 is MNHNY and CDR2 is SVGAGI in the germline V gene (reference sequence). This CDR3 has 12 residues. V was shortened by 7 bases and J by 6 bases, with 11 bases between the two germline ends. CDR3 nucleotide sequence: TGTGCCAGCACTCTCCCCCAGGATACGCAGTATTTT. Translated, it gives CASTLPQDTQYF.

The chain is built from TRBV5-1 and TRBJ2-3, with 10 positions matching TRBD2. V was pared by 4 bases and J by 2 bases, with 7 bases of the junction left unmatched. The CDR3 sequence is 16 residues long. Germline assignment: CDR1 SGHRS and CDR2 YFSETQ. CDR3 protein: CASSNGLAEPTDTQYF. The DNA for the CDR3 is TGCGCCAGCAGCAATGGACTAGCGGAACCCACAGATACGCAGTATTTT. The variable domain in full, completed from reference TRBV5-1 and TRBJ2-3, reads KAGVTQTPRYLIKTRGQQVTLSCSPISGHRSVSWYQQTPGQGLQFLFEYFSETQRNKGNFPGRFSGRQFSNSRSEMNVSTLELGDSALYLCASSNGLAEPTDTQYFGPGTRLTVL.

Only a few counts were recorded for this clone. The DNA of the CDR3 is TGTGCCAGCAGCTTAGGATCTTCTGCGGGATTAGTCTACGAGCAGTACTTC. It yields the protein CASSLGSSAGLVYEQYF. This sequence joins TRBV7-9 and TRBJ2-5, with TRBD2 as a possible D gene (6 bases). Near its end, the DNA agrees better with TRBJ2-7, so the J call may be wrong. Germline CDR1 SEHNR, CDR2 FQNEAQ (reference sequence). The CDR3 runs to 17 residues.

The V call is TRBV18, the J call TRBJ1-2, with D possibly TRBD1 on 5 matching bases. V was cut by 3 bases and J by 3 bases, with 17 bases left in between. The CDR3 has 16 residues. Germline V gene sequence: CDR1 KGHSH, CDR2 LQKENI. The CDR3 bases are TGTGCCAGCTCACCCCCCGGGACTAACTCTCACTATGGCTACACCTTC. Translated, it gives CASSPPGTNSHYGYTF.

The rearrangement uses TRBV15 and TRBJ2-1, with 8 bases matching TRBD2. V was clipped by 1 base and J by 2 bases; unmatched bases: 4. This CDR3 has 16 residues. Looked up from germline, CDR1 is LNHNV and CDR2 is YYDKDF (reference sequence). CDR3 coding DNA: TGTGCCACCAGCAGAGGAACTAGCGGTACCTACAATGAGCAGTTCTTC. This gives the protein CATSRGTSGTYNEQFF.

The chain is built from TRBV28 and TRBJ1-5; no clear D. There are 13 residues in the CDR3. Germline values: CDR1 MDHEN, CDR2 SYDVKM. Trimming cost V 7 bases and J 4 bases, with 11 bases left between them. In nucleotides, the CDR3 is TGTGCCAGCACTTCGCACACGAATCAGCCCCAGCATTTT. Its protein product is CASTSHTNQPQHF. The variable domain in full, completed from reference TRBV28 and TRBJ1-5, reads DVKVTQSSRYLVKRTGEKVFLECVQDMDHENMFWYRQDPGLGLRLIYFSYDVKMKEKGDIPEGYSVSREKKERFSLILESASTNQTSMYLCASTSHTNQPQHFGDGTRLSIL.

This rearrangement joins TRBV5-1 to TRBJ2-7; TRBD1 agrees at 11 bases. V lost 7 bases and J lost 0; bases outside the gene matches: 6. This CDR3 contains 15 residues. Germline V gene lookup returns CDR1 SGHRS and CDR2 YFSETQ. The CDR3 sequence: CASGRDRGSSYEQYF. The CDR3 coding sequence is TGCGCCAGCGGCCGGGACAGGGGGAGCTCCTACGAGCAGTACTTC.

The CDR3 region is CASSFTENTEAFF. In DNA form, the CDR3 reads TGTGCCAGCAGCTTTACAGAGAACACTGAAGCTTTCTTT. The chain is built from TRBV7-2 and TRBJ1-1; D call uncertain. CDR1 and CDR2 (germline): SGHTA, FQGNSA. V was trimmed by 3 bases and J by 1 base, leaving 6 bases between them. This CDR3 has 13 residues. Full variable domain (rest looked up from reference TRBV7-2 and TRBJ1-1): GAGVSQSPSNKVTEKGKDVELRCDPISGHTALYWYRQSLGQGLEFLIYFQGNSAPDKSGLPSDRFSAERTGGSVSTLTIQRTQQEDSAVYLCASSFTENTEAFFGQGTRLTVV.

CDR3 in DNA: TGCGCCAGCAGCCAGCTGCATAGGAGCTCCTACGAGCAGTACTTC. It encodes CASSQLHRSSYEQYF. The chain carries TRBV4-1 and TRBJ2-7, with no clear D. Germline CDR1 is MGHRA and CDR2 is YSYEKL. Trimming shortened V by 3 bases and J by 0 bases, and 12 bases separated the two germline ends. This CDR3 contains 15 residues.

This clone was observed once. The chain recombines TRBV6-6 with TRBJ2-2; 7 bases line up with TRBD1. The germline CDR1 and CDR2 sequences are MNHNY and SVGAGI (reference sequence). With 4 bases clipped from V and 8 bases from J, the junction kept 10 bases outside the gene matches. The length of the CDR3 is 15 residues. The CDR3 loop is CASSSTTGAGGELFF. CDR3 in DNA: TGTGCCAGCAGTTCCACTACAGGGGCCGGGGGGGAGCTGTTTTTT.

This clone was counted a few times. The rearrangement uses TRBV28 and TRBJ2-7, with 10 bases matching TRBD1. Germline V CDR1 and CDR2: MDHEN, SYDVKM. The CDR3 is 15 amino acids. The trim removed 3 bases at V and 6 bases at J, leaving 8 bases unmatched. This CDR3 reads CASSFSGTGAFEQYF. The DNA for the CDR3 is TGTGCCAGCAGTTTCTCCGGGACAGGGGCCTTCGAGCAGTACTTC.

The CDR3 sequence is CASSSSGIREQYF. The CDR3, as DNA: TGTGCCAGCAGTTCTAGCGGGATTCGTGAGCAGTACTTC. The rearrangement joins TRBV7-2 to TRBJ2-7, with 9 bases identical to TRBD2. The ends lost 6 bases at V and 7 bases at J; junction bases unmatched: 7. Germline assignment: CDR1 SGHTA and CDR2 FQGNSA. CDR3 length: 13 residues. Combining the CDR3 with reference TRBV7-2 and TRBJ2-7 gives the whole variable domain GAGVSQSPSNKVTEKGKDVELRCDPISGHTALYWYRQSLGQGLEFLIYFQGNSAPDKSGLPSDRFSAERTGGSVSTLTIQRTQQEDSAVYLCASSSSGIREQYFGPGTRLTVT.

The CDR3 DNA reads as TGTGCCAGCAGTTTAGGGACAGCCATGAACACTGAAGCTTTCTTT. Amino acids: CASSLGTAMNTEAFF. The V gene is TRBV28, the J gene TRBJ1-1; TRBD1 agrees at 7 bases. Germline V CDR1 and CDR2: MDHEN, SYDVKM. Trimming removed 2 bases from V and 0 bases from J; junction bases left unmatched: 3. This CDR3 has 15 amino acids.

The CDR3 loop is CASNGQGQDYGYTF. CDR3 DNA: TGTGCCAGCAACGGCCAAGGACAAGACTATGGCTACACCTTC. V usage is TRBV9 and J usage is TRBJ1-2; possibly TRBD1 for D (5 bases). Germline CDR1 SGDLS, CDR2 YYNGEE. This CDR3 comprises 14 residues. V was clipped by 6 bases and J by 3 bases, with 15 bases between them.

The chain recombines TRBV5-1 with TRBJ2-7, with a weak D call TRBD1 (5 bases). Germline V gene lookup returns CDR1 SGHRS and CDR2 YFSETQ. Trimming shortened V by 4 bases and J by 0 bases, and 8 bases separated the two germline ends. The CDR3 loop spans 13 amino acids. For the CDR3, the DNA is TGCGCCAGCAGCGCGACAGCCTCCTACGAGCAGTACTTC. The encoded protein is CASSATASYEQYF.

The chain's CDR3 is CARPGTGDSTEAFF. The CDR3 bases are TGTGCCAGGCCCGGGACAGGGGATAGCACTGAAGCTTTCTTT. This rearrangement joins TRBV5-5 to TRBJ1-1; 10 bases line up with TRBD1. Unmatched junction bases numbered 8, after V lost 8 bases and J lost 4 bases. CDR1 and CDR2 from the germline V gene are SGHKS and YYEKEE (reference sequence). CDR3 length equals 14 residues.

The chain carries TRBV29-1 and TRBJ2-2, with 8 bases that match TRBD1. Germline CDR1 reads SQVTM; CDR2 reads ANQGSEA. V lost 4 bases, J lost 6 bases, and 10 bases stayed unmatched. The CDR3 is made up of 15 amino acids. DNA of the CDR3: TGCAGCGTTGTCCTCCAGGGGGCTTTTGCCGGGGAGCTGTTTTTT. Amino acid sequence: CSVVLQGAFAGELFF.

This clone was observed a single time. The genes are TRBV7-8 and TRBJ2-7; D may be TRBD2 (6 bases). Germline-derived CDR1 and CDR2 are SGHVS and FQNEAQ. V shed 4 bases and J shed 12 bases, with 16 bases lying between them. The CDR3 contains 12 residues. The CDR3 reads CASSSNTGAGYF. As DNA, the CDR3 is TGTGCCAGCAGCTCAAACACTGGAGCGGGGTACTTC. Combining the CDR3 with reference TRBV7-8 and TRBJ2-7 gives the whole variable domain GAGVSQSPRYKVAKRGQDVALRCDPISGHVSLFWYQQALGQGPEFLTYFQNEAQLDKSGLPSDRFFAERPEGSVSTLKIQRTQQEDSAVYLCASSSNTGAGYFGPGTRLTVT.

This chain links TRBV4-1 with TRBJ2-1, with 13 bases identical to TRBD2. The CDR3 loop spans 16 amino acids. In germline, CDR1 is MGHRA, CDR2 YSYEKL. After removal of 3 bases from V and 10 bases from J, the junction contained 9 bases not matched to a gene. The CDR3 loop reads CASSQSPGTSGKEQFF. The CDR3 DNA sequence: TGCGCCAGCAGCCAGTCCCCGGGGACTAGCGGGAAGGAGCAGTTCTTC.